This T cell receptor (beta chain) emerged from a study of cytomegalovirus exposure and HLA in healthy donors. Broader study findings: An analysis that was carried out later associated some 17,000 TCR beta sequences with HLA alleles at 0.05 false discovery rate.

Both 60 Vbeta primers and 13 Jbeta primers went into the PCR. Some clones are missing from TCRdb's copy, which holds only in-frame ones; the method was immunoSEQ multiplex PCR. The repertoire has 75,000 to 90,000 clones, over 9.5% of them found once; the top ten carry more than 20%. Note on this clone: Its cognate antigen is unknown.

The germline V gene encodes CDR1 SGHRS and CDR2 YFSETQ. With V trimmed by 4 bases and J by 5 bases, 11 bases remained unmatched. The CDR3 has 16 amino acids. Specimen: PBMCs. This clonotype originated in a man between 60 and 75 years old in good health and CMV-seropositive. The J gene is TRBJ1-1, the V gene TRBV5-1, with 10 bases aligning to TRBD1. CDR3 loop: CASSLRQGAGNTEAFF. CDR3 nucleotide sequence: TGCGCCAGCAGCCTGCGACAGGGGGCAGGTAATACTGAAGCTTTCTTT.